Here is one TCR beta chain with its context. In the source study's methods: Amplifying reference gene primers gave estimates of nucleated cell counts. The repertoire was sequenced with immunoSEQ multiplex PCR; TCRdb's copy has only in-frame clones and lacks some. The D gene and trimming were derived from the DNA, and the V and J assignments and clone size from that table. The data contain some 150,000 clones, 75% to 90% of them singletons. This entry is derived from a study of blood T cell repertoires in COVID-19. Study context: The United States, Italy and Spain were the sources of the acute and convalescent COVID-19 samples. T cells, B-cell-depleted T cells, or PBMCs provided the cDNA or gDNA that served as material.

Germline lookup yields CDR1 MGHRA and CDR2 YSYEKL. This CDR3 has 18 residues. J lost 0 bases, V lost 2 bases, and 11 bases had no gene match. The origin of this receptor is a woman in her seventies with acute or convalescent COVID-19. The chain couples TRBV4-1 to TRBJ2-3, with 7 bases matching TRBD2. What was sequenced was peripheral blood. This CDR3 is CASSQPVPGLLSTDTQYF. The CDR3 bases are TGCGCCAGCAGCCAACCCGTCCCGGGACTACTTAGCACAGATACGCAGTATTTT.